This T cell receptor (beta chain) was recovered during a study of PD-1 blockade in classical Hodgkin lymphoma (dated by TCRdb to about 2020). About the investigation overall: Nivolumab dosing was 3 mg/kg intravenously every 2 weeks, continuing until either disease progression or unacceptable toxicity. The study used CyTOF and TCR beta sequencing to define a peripheral blood immune signature of response to PD-1 blockade in classical Hodgkin lymphoma. Overall results and qualifications from the work: Patients starting nivolumab less than 1 year after ASCT had lower diversity and were excluded from later analyses to avoid confounding by immune reconstitution. Baseline diversity similar to that of newly diagnosed patients was observed in trial patients achieving complete response, whereas significantly lower diversity was observed in partial responders and progressors. Baseline TCR diversity was reported to be lower in newly diagnosed patients than in healthy donors, and even lower in relapsed/refractory patients. The study was restricted to a single clinical trial cohort, and the causes of repertoire differences, possibly disease activity or prior therapy, were left undefined. By C4D1, a significant rise was seen in CD4+ TCR diversity but not in CD8+ TCR diversity (p=0.0027 vs p=0.16), and the rise was most apparent among complete responders (p=0.02).

The Qiagen DNeasy kit was used to extract genomic DNA from unsorted PBMCs and from the negatively selected CD4+ and CD8+ fractions. TCR beta CDR3 regions were subjected to amplification by immunoSEQ multiplex PCR with primers that anneal to V and J segments. Amplification bias was minimized using a synthetic immune receptor repertoire, and residual bias was removed computationally after sequencing. As for how the authors treated the data: Repertoire diversity was quantified as the Shannon entropy index using custom Python scripts. Unsorted, CD4+ and CD8+ repertoires were analyzed separately, except in combined analyses where CD4+ and CD8+ sequences were merged in silico. A clone was considered expanded if an increase in frequency of at least 2-fold after treatment relative to C1D1 was found, and a pseudocount of 0.5 was applied to clones undetected at baseline. Clones with 0 or 1 copy at C1D1 were classified as singleton clones, and clones with 2 or more copies were classified as non-singleton clones. Clones expanded in unsorted samples were assigned a CD4+, CD8+ or unknown annotation through matching of protein sequences in sorted samples from the same patient. Wilcoxon tests were applied to paired samples to test diversity changes from C1D1 to C4D1. TCRdb took over this immuneACCESS table, retaining in-frame rearrangements with V and J assigned. Such tables are incomplete; in checked studies, under half of the missing clones stem from an unresolved V gene, and the remainder is unexplained. The D gene and trimming were derived from the DNA, and the V and J assignments and clone size from that table. This sample gives about 110,000 clones in total; roughly nine tenths of them show up just once. The top ten clonotypes cover about 20% of the sample.

The time point label here, explained by the study, means: cycle 2 day 1 (C2D1) of nivolumab. Every trial patient had relapsed after autologous stem cell transplantation, and cohorts A, B and C differed in prior brentuximab vedotin exposure. The trial cohort was composed of 56 patients with relapsed/refractory classical Hodgkin lymphoma, for whom complete response, partial response or progressive disease was recorded as best overall response. In the multi-cohort phase II CheckMate 205 trial, trial patients received single-agent nivolumab. An independent review committee assessed best overall response using the 2007 International Working Group response criteria. PBMCs from the trial were collected at three points: immediately before nivolumab initiation (C1D1), and during therapy at cycle 2 day 1 and cycle 4 day 1. Peripheral blood was collected in 8 mL Vacutainer Cell Preparation Tubes, from which PBMCs were isolated by centrifugation and then cryopreserved.

Based on the germline V gene, the CDR1 and CDR2 sequences are MDHEN and SYDVKM. V trim: 3 bases; J trim: 13 bases; unmatched bases: 12. The CDR3 holds 16 amino acids from the cysteine to the phenylalanine. Of all the DNA, just the CDR3 is kept, 48 bases in frame from base 1. This clone was picked up one time. The antigen this receptor binds is unknown. Per-base quality was not reported, and no clone a single base away is much larger than it. The TCR sequence derives from a human donor with classical Hodgkin lymphoma. The sequence is built from TRBV28 and TRBJ1-6, with 10 junctional bases fitting TRBD1. The sequenced sample was peripheral blood mononuclear cells (PBMCs), obtained before the second cycle of nivolumab. The nucleotides are TGTGCCAGCAGTTTCCTCCCAGGACAGGGGGATCCGCCCCTCCACTTT. Translated, it reads CASSFLPGQGDPPLHF.